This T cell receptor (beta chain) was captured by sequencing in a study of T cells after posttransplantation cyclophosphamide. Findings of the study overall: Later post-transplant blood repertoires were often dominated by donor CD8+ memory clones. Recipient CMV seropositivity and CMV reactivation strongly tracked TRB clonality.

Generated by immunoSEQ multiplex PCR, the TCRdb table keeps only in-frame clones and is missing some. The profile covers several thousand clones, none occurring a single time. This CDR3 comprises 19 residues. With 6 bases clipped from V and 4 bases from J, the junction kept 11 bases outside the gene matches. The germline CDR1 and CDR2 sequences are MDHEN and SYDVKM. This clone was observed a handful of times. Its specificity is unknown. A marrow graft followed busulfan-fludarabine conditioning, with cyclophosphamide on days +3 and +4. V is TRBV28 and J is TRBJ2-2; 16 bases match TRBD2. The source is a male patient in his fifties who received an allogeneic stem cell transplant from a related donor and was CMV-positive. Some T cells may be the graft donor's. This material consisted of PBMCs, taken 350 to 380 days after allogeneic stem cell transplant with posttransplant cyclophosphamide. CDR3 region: CASSQLGLAGGGVTGELFF. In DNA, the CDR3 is TGTGCCAGCAGCCAACTGGGACTAGCGGGAGGGGGTGTCACCGGGGAGCTGTTTTTT.